The T cell receptor (beta chain) under discussion was sequenced for a study of T cell changes during pregnancy in multiple sclerosis. TCRdb keeps only in-frame clones here, not all; method: immunoSEQ multiplex PCR. The sample holds 95,000 to 110,000 clones, roughly 92% seen once. CDR3 length equals 14 residues. The germline V gene encodes CDR1 LGHNA and CDR2 YSLEER. The trim removed 0 bases at V and 8 bases at J, leaving 3 bases unmatched. The input for sequencing was peripheral blood, taken in the third trimester of pregnancy. This sequence joins TRBV4-3 and TRBJ2-1; 8 nucleotides align to TRBD2. This clonotype originated in a female donor in good health, enrolled as a control in a pregnancy study. This chain's CDR3 is CASSQDSGGDEQFF. As DNA, the CDR3 is TGCGCCAGCAGCCAAGATTCGGGAGGGGATGAGCAGTTCTTC.